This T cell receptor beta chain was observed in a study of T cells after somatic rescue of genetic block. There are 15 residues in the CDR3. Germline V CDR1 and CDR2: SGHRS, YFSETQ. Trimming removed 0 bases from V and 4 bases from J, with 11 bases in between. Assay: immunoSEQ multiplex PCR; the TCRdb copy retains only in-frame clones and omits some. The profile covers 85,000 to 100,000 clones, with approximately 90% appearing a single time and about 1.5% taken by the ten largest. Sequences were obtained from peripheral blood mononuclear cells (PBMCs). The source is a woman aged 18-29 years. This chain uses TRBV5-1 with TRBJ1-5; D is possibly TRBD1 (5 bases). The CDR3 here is CASSLEAGLNQPQHF. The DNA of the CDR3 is TGCGCCAGCAGCTTGGAGGCAGGGTTAAATCAGCCCCAGCATTTT.